The T cell receptor beta chain described here comes from a study of blood T cell repertoires in COVID-19. Overall study context: The study drew acute and convalescent COVID-19 samples from the United States, Italy and Spain. PBMCs, B-cell-depleted T cells, or T cells were the source of the cDNA or gDNA that made up the material.

Deletions cut 0 bases from V and 3 bases from J, with 10 bases between. The CDR3 extends over 15 amino acids. Germline V gene lookup returns CDR1 SGHRS and CDR2 YFSETQ. This clone was seen once. Using immunoSEQ multiplex PCR, the repertoire was profiled, and TCRdb retains in-frame clones only, with some absent. The table has 150,000 to 200,000 clones, around 90% seen once; the top ten hold under 6%. The V gene is TRBV5-1, the J gene TRBJ2-1, with D possibly matching TRBD1 (5 bases). The sample consisted of peripheral blood. The clonotype comes from a human donor in a cohort sampled during active COVID-19. The CDR3, as DNA: TGCGCCAGCAGCTTGGAAGGGGTGAACTACAATGAGCAGTTCTTC. Protein: CASSLEGVNYNEQFF.